Listed below are T cell receptor beta chains from one sample, sequenced in a study of post-analysis software for immune sequencing data. TCRdb re-called the PCR reads with MiXCR, one entry per CDR3 protein. In the table there are hundreds of thousands of distinct CDR3 sequences, roughly 36% of which are singletons. The specimen was blood. These receptors were taken from a girl aged 10 to 17 with multiple sclerosis. The conserved cysteine and the conserved F or W are not part of the CDR3 here. A D gene is named only where the DNA matches it firmly.

J gene,CDR3 length,V gene,D gene,CDR3 protein
TRBJ2-7,13,TRBV11-2,TRBD2,ASSLASGGAYEQY
TRBJ1-2,10,TRBV28,NA,ASRGGVYGYT
TRBJ2-3,14,TRBV7-9,NA,ASSPPWGGGEDTQY
TRBJ2-3,13,TRBV20-1,TRBD2,SLTSGGLSTDTQY
TRBJ1-2,13,TRBV12-3/TRBV12-4,NA,ASSGGGGPLYGYT
TRBJ2-3,12,TRBV9,NA,ASSVVFGGDTQY
NA,10,TRBV20-1,NA,SADRANGEQY
TRBJ1-1,13,TRBV10-3,NA,AIRSIGRENTEAF
TRBJ1-2,13,TRBV28,NA,ASSLLQATNYGYT
TRBJ1-4,13,TRBV28,TRBD1,ASSLPGQGKEKLF
NA,13,TRBV7-3,NA,ASSLSRGLWETQY
TRBJ1-1,13,TRBV20-1,NA,SARPPGGWDTEAF
TRBJ1-1,11,TRBV9,NA,ASSARGGIEAF
TRBJ1-1,11,TRBV20-1,NA,SARSDRHTEAF
TRBJ2-1,13,TRBV20-1,TRBD2,SARAGLASYNEQF
TRBJ1-2,15,TRBV7-2,TRBD1,ASSPDRGQGLNYGYT
TRBJ2-1,14,TRBV9,TRBD2,ASSERAGEVYNEQF
TRBJ2-5,9,TRBV5-1,NA,ASSLEETQY
TRBJ1-1,11,TRBV7-6,TRBD1,ASSFTGAAEAF
TRBJ2-5,10,TRBV20-1,NA,SAPSREETQY
TRBJ2-3,15,TRBV4-2,TRBD2,ASSQGMRLAGGDTQY
TRBJ2-1,12,TRBV2,NA,ASSEWRGVDEQF
TRBJ1-5,15,TRBV6-2/TRBV6-3,TRBD1,ASGLYRTGGRNQPQH
TRBJ2-7,12,TRBV19,NA,ASSIVHSSSEQY
TRBJ2-5,14,TRBV10-3,TRBD1,AISESLHGTGRTQY
TRBJ1-4,14,TRBV6-6,TRBD1,ASSYPGQGQSEKLF
TRBJ2-5,10,TRBV20-1,TRBD1,SATQGAGTQY
TRBJ2-2,13,TRBV20-1,TRBD2,SAGSGGTNTGELF
TRBJ2-3,12,TRBV6-5,TRBD2,ASRTSVGTDTQY
TRBJ2-1,14,TRBV16,NA,ASSLPPTGGDNEQF
TRBJ2-3,12,TRBV7-8,NA,ASSLEGFTDTQY
TRBJ2-1,9,TRBV28,NA,GSGGYNEQF
TRBJ2-1,12,TRBV12-3/TRBV12-4,NA,ASRLRWPYNEQF
TRBJ2-5,10,TRBV7-2,NA,ASSLWIDAQY
TRBJ2-6,18,TRBV9,TRBD2,ASSVGYGTSGSSGANVLT
TRBJ2-1,14,TRBV7-3,TRBD2,ASSLVGTRQANEQF
TRBJ2-1,9,TRBV28,NA,ASLLENEQF
TRBJ2-1,15,TRBV3-1,NA,ASSAAAGAIPYNEQF
TRBJ2-3,14,TRBV7-2,NA,ASSLGLGGGTDTQY
TRBJ2-7,14,TRBV7-2,NA,ASSLSQISSSYEQY
TRBJ1-2,12,TRBV4-2,TRBD1,ASSTGTGSWGYT
TRBJ1-1,12,TRBV20-1,NA,SASWAGRNTEAF
TRBJ2-7,12,TRBV5-5,TRBD1,ASSSGDSLYEQY
TRBJ2-5,14,TRBV5-1,TRBD2,ASSAGLAGAQETQY
TRBJ1-1,13,TRBV19,NA,ASSGHYGVNTEAF
TRBJ1-2,10,TRBV6-6,NA,ASSYITAGYT
TRBJ1-6,13,TRBV7-9,NA,ASSLQSSYNSPLH
TRBJ2-3,13,TRBV20-1,NA,SAGALGHHTDTQY
TRBJ2-5,10,TRBV29-1,NA,SVRASQETQY
TRBJ2-7,9,TRBV28,NA,ASSGYYEQY
TRBJ1-5,12,TRBV7-9,NA,ASSLVKLHQPQH
TRBJ1-4,12,TRBV29-1,NA,SVPGNPTNEKLF